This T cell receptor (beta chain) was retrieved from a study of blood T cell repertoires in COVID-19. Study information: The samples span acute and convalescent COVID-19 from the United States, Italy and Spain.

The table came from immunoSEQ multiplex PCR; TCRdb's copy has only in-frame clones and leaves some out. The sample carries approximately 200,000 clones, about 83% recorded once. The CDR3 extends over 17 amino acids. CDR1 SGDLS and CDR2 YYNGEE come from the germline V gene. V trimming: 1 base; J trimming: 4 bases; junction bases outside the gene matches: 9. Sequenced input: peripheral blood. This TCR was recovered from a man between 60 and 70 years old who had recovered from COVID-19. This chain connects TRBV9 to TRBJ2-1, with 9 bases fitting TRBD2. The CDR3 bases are TGTGCCAGCAGCGTACATAGGGCGGGAGGGGGATACAATGAGCAGTTCTTC. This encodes CASSVHRAGGGYNEQFF. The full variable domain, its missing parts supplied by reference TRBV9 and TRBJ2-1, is DSGVTQTPKHLITATGQRVTLRCSPRSGDLSVYWYQQSLDQGLQFLIQYYNGEERAKGNILERFSAQQFPDLHSELNLSSLELGDSALYFCASSVHRAGGGYNEQFFGPGTRLTVL.